This is a list of T cell receptor beta chains from one sample in a study of shared clonotypes between healthy human individuals. TCRdb keeps only in-frame clones here, not all; method: immunoSEQ multiplex PCR. The sample consists of about half a million clones, 79% of them appearing once. The sample comprised PBMCs. These receptor sequences come from a woman in her forties in good health. Some clones in this sample may be carry-over from other donors' samples. The CDR3 runs from the conserved cysteine through the conserved F or W. The D gene is left open where the match is weak.

TRBV2 | TRBD2 | CASSVWEWSGRPTGELFF
TRBV7-3 | . | CASSLLGGYEQFF
TRBV7-2 | . | CASTPGLPSYEQYF
TRBV7-3 | TRBD2 | CASSLIAGGTDTQYF
TRBV7-2 | . | CASSLGTALNEQFF
TRBV6-5 | TRBD2 | CASSPGTSVYEQYF
TRBV6-5 | TRBD1 | CASSYYRGQGFGYTF
TRBV11-2 | . | CASSLTGSNTEAFF
TRBV7-7 | . | CASSYREGTEAFF
TRBV27 | . | CASSPGGTGTREQFF
TRBV5-1 | TRBD1 | CASYSTGGSGELFF
TRBV25-1 | . | CASSGSRGTYNEQFF
TRBV30 | TRBD1 | CASPGQGGYEQYF
TRBV2 | . | CAIHLLGGTNYGYTF
TRBV5-5 | . | CASSYAGQNTEAFF
TRBV4-3 | . | CASSQGTSPNYGYTF
TRBV30 | . | CASRTAWYEQYF
TRBV7-3 | TRBD1 | CASSLMGTGTTLTETGELFF
TRBV2 | . | CASRPDTDTQYF
TRBV5-1 | TRBD2 | CASSLALAGITDTQYF
TRBV29-1 | . | CSVEVLTDSYEQYF
TRBV5-1 | . | CASSWGGGTEAFF
TRBV5-4 | . | CASSSPGGSYEQYF
TRBV29-1 | TRBD1 | CSVGTVQETQYF
TRBV5-4 | . | CASSSRVLGEAFF
TRBV19 | TRBD2 | CASSIPGGAYEQYF
TRBV7-9 | . | CASSPDSKAFF
TRBV6-5 | . | CASSEGEGGNGYTF
TRBV27 | . | CASSLSGGVNTEAFF
TRBV2 | . | CASSESSTDGNTIYF
TRBV28 | . | CASSAPSLLRGEQFF
TRBV27 | . | CASSFTGSGETQYF
TRBV2 | TRBD1 | CASSKPGQGRNTGELFF
TRBV28 | . | CASSLLVFKYEQYF
TRBV7-8 | TRBD2 | CASSQQAGADTQYF
TRBV6-1 | . | CASSEVPDPWREQFF
TRBV6-6 | . | CASPGTYSGEQYF
TRBV29-1 | TRBD1 | CSVEAPGQGAWEQYF
TRBV27 | . | CASGSLGGYTF
TRBV7-2 | TRBD2 | CASSLAIEGLALGEQYF
TRBV5-1 | . | CASSPGDTQYF
TRBV27 | TRBD2 | CASSSRTSGSLYEQYF
TRBV6-5 | . | CASSYSLGKNIQYF
TRBV30 | . | CAWSGDMWNTEAFF
TRBV6-4 | TRBD2 | CASSDGEAGGSDTQYF
TRBV27 | . | CASRPTYRENQYNSPLHF
TRBV18 | . | CASSPGPSGDEKLFF
TRBV6-1 | . | CASSEGENGAYFF
TRBV10-3 | . | CAIGKGVGEQYF
TRBV6-4 | . | CASSATDYTGELFF
TRBV7-9 | TRBD1 | CASSPWGQAQETQYF
TRBV27 | TRBD2 | CASSRRPGLAYEQYF